This T cell receptor beta chain was found in a study of response to subunit inactivated influenza vaccine (dated by TCRdb to the late 2010s). Notes on the research overall: To follow how T cells responded to a trivalent subunit inactivated influenza vaccine, the researchers relied on deep quantitative profiling of the T cell receptor repertoire. General findings and caveats noted by the study authors: According to the authors, only a limited number of new T cells may be recruited by each seasonal influenza vaccination.

Details on this clonotype: It lacks a known antigen. Base qualities were left out, and no much larger clone turns up one base away.

Libraries were built with RT-PCR. Reads for this sample came from an Illumina HiSeq 2500. Starting from the raw public reads, TCRdb applied fastp trimming at Q25, assembled clones with MiXCR and retained in-frame beta chains. Each CDR3 protein appears once, grouped with its most common genes and DNA. The sample table lists approximately 520,000 distinct CDR3 sequences, 25% of them with a count of one. Clones ranked in the top ten supply 1.5% to 2% of the sample. The CDR3 holds 13 amino acids from the cysteine to the phenylalanine. The retained sequence is limited to the CDR3, 39 bases, with the frame set at the first base. Trimming leaves V shorter by 4 bases and J shorter by 6 bases, with the junction holding 1 base beyond the gene matches. The germline V gene sets CDR1 to ENHRY and CDR2 to SYGVKD.

The rearrangement combines TRBV10-3 with TRBJ2-2; the junction holds 8 bases that match TRBD1. The TCR originated in a man aged 45 to 65 who received an inactivated influenza vaccine. Donor details come from another sample of the same person, matched by shared clones. The source material was CD4+ T cells sorted from PBMCs, sampled 5 days after vaccination. Read as DNA, the sequence is TGTGCCATCAGTGGACAGGGGCCCGGGGAGCTGTTTTTT. Its protein is CAISGQGPGELFF.